Listed here is a single TCR beta chain. What it recognizes is unknown. This sample stems from a study of shared clonotypes between healthy human individuals. Study observations and caveats: Clonotypes shared by all four sorted-subset donors had higher generation probabilities than non-shared clonotypes.

From germline, CDR1 is MNHEY and CDR2 SMNVEV (reference sequence). V lost 6 bases and J 5 bases, leaving 19 bases between the germline ends. CDR3 length equals 15 residues. Sequencing was performed with immunoSEQ multiplex PCR; in TCRdb, only in-frame clones are kept and a portion is missing. Of about 2.3 million clones in the sample, approximately 95% were seen once. Both subsets, CD45RA+ naive and CD45RA-negative memory, were split from the CD4+ cells. The chain combines TRBV27 with TRBJ2-5, with D hard to call. This TCR was sampled from a man younger than 30 in good health. Some clones in this sample may be carry-over from other donors' samples. Source material: naive CD4+ T cells from PBMCs. Stated subset: CD45RA+ positively selected. The DNA of the CDR3 is TGTGCCAGCAGGGCTAAGGCCGTTCTTGGGGAGACCCAGTACTTC. Translated: CASRAKAVLGETQYF.